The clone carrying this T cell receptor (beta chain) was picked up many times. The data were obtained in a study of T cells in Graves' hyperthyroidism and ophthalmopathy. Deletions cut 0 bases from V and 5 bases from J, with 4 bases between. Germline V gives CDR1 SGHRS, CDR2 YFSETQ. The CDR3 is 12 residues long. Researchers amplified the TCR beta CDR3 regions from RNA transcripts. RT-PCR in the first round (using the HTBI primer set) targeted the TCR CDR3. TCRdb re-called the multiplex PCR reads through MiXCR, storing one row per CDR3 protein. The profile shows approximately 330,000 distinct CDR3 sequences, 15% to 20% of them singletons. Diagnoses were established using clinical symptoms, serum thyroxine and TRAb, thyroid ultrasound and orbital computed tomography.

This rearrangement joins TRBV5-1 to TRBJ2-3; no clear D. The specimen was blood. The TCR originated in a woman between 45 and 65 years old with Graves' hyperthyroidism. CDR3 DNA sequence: TGCGCCAGCAGCTTGGGGGAAGATACGCAGTATTTT. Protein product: CASSLGEDTQYF.